What follows are 8 T cell receptor beta chains derived from one specimen sequenced in a study of identical twins. TCRdb reprocessed the 5' RACE reads via MiXCR and lists one record per CDR3 protein. Of some 690,000 distinct CDR3 sequences listed, 20% to 25% are singletons. The same sample was also used in a study of T cells expressing NK-cell markers.

Sequenced input: PBMCs. These receptors originate from a woman aged 18 to 35 in good health.

This clonotype was seen a few times. This sequence joins TRBV20-1 and TRBJ1-5; D perhaps matches TRBD1 (5 bases). The CDR3 is 14 amino acids. The germline V gene has CDR1 DFQATT and CDR2 SNEGSKA (reference sequence). The ends were cut back, 1 base at V and 7 bases at J, with 14 bases in the middle. The CDR3 protein is CSARGLQGGQPQHF. In DNA, the CDR3 is TGCAGTGCTAGAGGCTTGCAGGGAGGACAGCCCCAGCATTTT.

This chain uses TRBV6-1 with TRBJ1-1; tentatively, D is TRBD1 (5 bases). The V gene lost 2 bases and the J gene lost 7 bases, with 8 bases spanning the gap. There are 12 residues in the CDR3. Germline values: CDR1 MNHNS, CDR2 SASEGT. In DNA, the CDR3 is TGTGCCAGCAGTGAACGCCAGGGTGAAGCTTTCTTT. Amino acid sequence: CASSERQGEAFF.

This clonotype appeared a few times. The chain combines TRBV7-2 with TRBJ2-5; D call uncertain. The CDR3 runs to 13 residues. V dropped 3 bases and J dropped 4 bases, with 9 bases sitting between them. Germline V gene lookup returns CDR1 SGHTA and CDR2 FQGNSA. The CDR3 coding sequence is TGTGCCAGCAGCTTGGCGAGGAGAGAGACCCAGTACTTC. This gives the protein CASSLARRETQYF. Supplemented by reference TRBV7-2 and TRBJ2-5, the full variable domain reads GAGVSQSPSNKVTEKGKDVELRCDPISGHTALYWYRQSLGQGLEFLIYFQGNSAPDKSGLPSDRFSAERTGGSVSTLTIQRTQQEDSAVYLCASSLARRETQYFGPGTRLLVL.

For the CDR3, the DNA is TGCAGTGCTAGTGGGAGCTTGAATCCGAGTAATGAGCAGTTCTTC. It yields the protein CSASGSLNPSNEQFF. The chain joins TRBV20-1 to TRBJ2-1; a possible D gene is TRBD2 (5 bases). CDR1 and CDR2 from the germline V gene are DFQATT and SNEGSKA (reference sequence). There are 15 residues in the CDR3. The V end lost 3 bases, the J end lost 7 bases, and 19 bases lay between the germline ends.

This clonotype was recorded a few times. The CDR3 protein is CATQRGGPLNEQFF. The CDR3 coding sequence is TGTGCCACACAGCGAGGGGGGCCCCTCAATGAGCAGTTCTTC. V is TRBV10-3 and J is TRBJ2-1; D might be TRBD1 or TRBD2, each matching 6 bases. Between the trimmed V and J ends, which lost 10 bases and 6 bases, there was a span of 19 bases. Germline CDR1 and CDR2: ENHRY and SYGVKD. The CDR3 consists of 14 residues.

The J gene is TRBJ2-6, the V gene TRBV5-1, with a tentative D call TRBD2 (5 bases). Germline V lookup: CDR1 SGHRS, CDR2 YFSETQ. The CDR3 covers 18 residues. V lost 2 bases to trimming and J lost 0 bases, with 15 bases between them. The CDR3 bases are TGCGCCAGCAGCTTTTCCCCGGGATCCCCCTCTGGGGCCAACGTCCTGACTTTC. Residues: CASSFSPGSPSGANVLTF.

The CDR3 sequence is CASSPWTSSPTSYEQYF. The CDR3 bases are TGTGCCAGCAGCCCTTGGACTAGCAGCCCGACCTCCTACGAGCAGTACTTC. This chain uses TRBV6-1 with TRBJ2-7; TRBD2 matches at 8 bases. This CDR3 is built from 17 residues. The J segment lost 0 bases and the V segment lost 6 bases, leaving 13 bases of the junction unmatched. The germline V gene encodes CDR1 MNHNS and CDR2 SASEGT.

Only one count was recorded for this clonotype. The chain is built from TRBV10-2 and TRBJ1-6; D is perhaps TRBD1 (6 bases). CDR3 length: 16 amino acids. Trimming took 7 bases from V and 9 from J, leaving 22 bases between them. Germline CDR1 WSHSY, CDR2 SAAADI. CDR3 nucleotide sequence: TGCGCCAGCACCATAAGGGGGGGAGCGGGACCTTCACCCCTCCACTTT. This sequence encodes CASTIRGGAGPSPLHF.